This T cell receptor beta chain was sequenced for a study of T cells in Graves' hyperthyroidism and ophthalmopathy. The TCR beta CDR3 regions underwent amplification using RNA transcripts as the source. During a first-round RT-PCR of the TCR CDR3, the HTBI primer set was used. TCRdb processed the multiplex PCR reads anew with MiXCR; each CDR3 protein has one entry. The profile covers about 700,000 distinct CDR3 sequences, with less than 15% appearing a single time and more than 8.5% taken by the ten largest. Germline lookup yields CDR1 DFQATT and CDR2 SNEGSKA (reference sequence). This CDR3 is 12 amino acids long. Recently diagnosed hyperthyroidism of less than 2 months' duration affected patients aged 18 to 65. Exclusion of a patient resulted from uncontrolled infection, other autoimmune disease, pregnancy or lactation.

The chain joins TRBV20-1 to TRBJ2-1; TRBD1 aligns across 7 bases. Sequences were obtained from blood. The clonotype was recovered from a young woman with Graves' hyperthyroidism. The CDR3 nucleotides are TGCTGCGGACAGGCAGACTACAATGAGCAGTTCTTC. Protein sequence: CCGQADYNEQFF.